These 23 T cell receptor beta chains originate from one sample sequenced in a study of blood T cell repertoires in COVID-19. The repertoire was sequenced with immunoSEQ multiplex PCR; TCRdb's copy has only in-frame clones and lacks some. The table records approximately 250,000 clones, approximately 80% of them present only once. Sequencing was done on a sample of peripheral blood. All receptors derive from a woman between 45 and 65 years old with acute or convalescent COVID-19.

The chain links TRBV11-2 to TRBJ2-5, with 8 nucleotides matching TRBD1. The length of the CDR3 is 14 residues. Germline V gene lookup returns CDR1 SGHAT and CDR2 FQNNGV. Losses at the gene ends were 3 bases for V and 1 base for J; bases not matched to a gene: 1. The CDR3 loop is CASSLGTGQETQYF. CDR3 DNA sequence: TGTGCCAGCAGCTTGGGGACAGGCCAAGAGACCCAGTACTTC.

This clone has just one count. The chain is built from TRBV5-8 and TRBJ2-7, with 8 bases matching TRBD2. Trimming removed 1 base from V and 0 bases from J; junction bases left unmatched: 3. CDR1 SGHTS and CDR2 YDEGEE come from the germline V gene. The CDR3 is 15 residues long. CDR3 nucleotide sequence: TGTGCCAGCAGCTTGTCCGGGACTAGCTCCTACGAGCAGTACTTC. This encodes CASSLSGTSSYEQYF.

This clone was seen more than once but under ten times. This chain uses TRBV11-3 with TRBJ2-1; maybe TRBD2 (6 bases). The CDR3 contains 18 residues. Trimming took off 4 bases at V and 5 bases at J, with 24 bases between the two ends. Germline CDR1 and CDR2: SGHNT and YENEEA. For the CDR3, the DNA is TGTGCCAGCAGCTCTGGGGTAGTCCGCGGGGATATCGACAATGAGCAGTTCTTC. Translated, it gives CASSSGVVRGDIDNEQFF.

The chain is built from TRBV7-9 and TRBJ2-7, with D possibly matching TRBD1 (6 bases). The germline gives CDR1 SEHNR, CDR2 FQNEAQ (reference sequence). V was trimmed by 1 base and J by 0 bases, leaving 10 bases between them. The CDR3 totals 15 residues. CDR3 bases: TGTGCCAGCAGCTTAGATCAGGGGCTCTCCTACGAGCAGTACTTC. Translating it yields CASSLDQGLSYEQYF.

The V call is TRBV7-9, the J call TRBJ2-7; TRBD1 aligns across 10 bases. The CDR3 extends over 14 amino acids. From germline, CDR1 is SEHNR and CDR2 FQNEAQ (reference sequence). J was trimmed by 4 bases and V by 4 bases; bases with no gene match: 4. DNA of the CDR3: TGTGCCAGCAGCTCTGGGACAGGGGAATACGAGCAGTACTTC. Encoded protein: CASSSGTGEYEQYF. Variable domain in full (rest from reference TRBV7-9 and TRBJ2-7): DTGVSQNPRHKITKRGQNVTFRCDPISEHNRLYWYRQTLGQGPEFLTYFQNEAQLEKSRLLSDRFSAERPKGSFSTLEIQRTEQGDSAMYLCASSSGTGEYEQYFGPGTRLTVT.

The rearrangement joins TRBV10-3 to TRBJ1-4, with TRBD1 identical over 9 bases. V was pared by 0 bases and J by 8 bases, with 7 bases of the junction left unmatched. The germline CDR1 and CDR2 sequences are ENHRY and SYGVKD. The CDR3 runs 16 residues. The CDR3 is CAISESRGQGGEKLFF. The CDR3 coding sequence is TGTGCCATCAGTGAGTCTCGGGGACAGGGAGGCGAAAAACTGTTTTTT.

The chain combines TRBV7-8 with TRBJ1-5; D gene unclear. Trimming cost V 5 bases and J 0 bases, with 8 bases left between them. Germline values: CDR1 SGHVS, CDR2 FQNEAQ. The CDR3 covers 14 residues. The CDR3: CASSTQNSNQPQHF. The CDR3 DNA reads TGTGCCAGCAGCACCCAGAATAGCAATCAGCCCCAGCATTTT.

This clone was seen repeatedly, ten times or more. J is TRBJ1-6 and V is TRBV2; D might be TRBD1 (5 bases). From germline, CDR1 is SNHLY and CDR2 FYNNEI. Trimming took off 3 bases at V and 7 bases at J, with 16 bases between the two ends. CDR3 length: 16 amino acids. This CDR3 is CASSDPSQGGNSPLHF. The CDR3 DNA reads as TGTGCCAGCAGTGACCCGAGCCAGGGTGGAAATTCACCCCTCCACTTT.

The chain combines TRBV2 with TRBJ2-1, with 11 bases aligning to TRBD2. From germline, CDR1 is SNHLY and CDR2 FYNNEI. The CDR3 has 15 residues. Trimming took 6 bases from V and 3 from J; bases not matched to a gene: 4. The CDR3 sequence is CASSPGTSGYNEQFF. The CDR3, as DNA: TGTGCCAGCAGCCCCGGGACTAGCGGCTACAATGAGCAGTTCTTC.

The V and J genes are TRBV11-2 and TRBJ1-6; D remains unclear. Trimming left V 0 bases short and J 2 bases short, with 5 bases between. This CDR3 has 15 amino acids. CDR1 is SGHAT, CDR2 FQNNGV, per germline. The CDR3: CASSLDSAYNSPLHF. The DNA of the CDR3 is TGTGCCAGCAGCTTAGATTCAGCCTATAATTCACCCCTCCACTTT.

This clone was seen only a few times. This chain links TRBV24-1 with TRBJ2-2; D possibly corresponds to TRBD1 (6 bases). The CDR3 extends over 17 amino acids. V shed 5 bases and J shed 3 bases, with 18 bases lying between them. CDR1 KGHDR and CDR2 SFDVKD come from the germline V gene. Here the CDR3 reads CATSGSGARWDTGELFF. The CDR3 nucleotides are TGTGCCACCAGTGGTTCAGGGGCGCGTTGGGACACCGGGGAGCTGTTTTTT.

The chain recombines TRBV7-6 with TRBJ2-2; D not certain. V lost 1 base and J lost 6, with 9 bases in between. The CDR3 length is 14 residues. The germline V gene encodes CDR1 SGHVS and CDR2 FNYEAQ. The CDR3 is CASSLEAEPGELFF. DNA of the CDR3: TGTGCCAGCAGCTTAGAGGCGGAGCCCGGGGAGCTGTTTTTT.

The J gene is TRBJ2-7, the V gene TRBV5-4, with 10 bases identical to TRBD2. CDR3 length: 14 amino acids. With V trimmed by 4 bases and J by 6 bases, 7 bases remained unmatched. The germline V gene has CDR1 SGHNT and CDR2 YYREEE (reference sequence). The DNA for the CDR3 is TGTGCCAGCAGCCCCCAGCGGGAGGGTTCCGAGCAGTACTTC. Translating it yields CASSPQREGSEQYF.

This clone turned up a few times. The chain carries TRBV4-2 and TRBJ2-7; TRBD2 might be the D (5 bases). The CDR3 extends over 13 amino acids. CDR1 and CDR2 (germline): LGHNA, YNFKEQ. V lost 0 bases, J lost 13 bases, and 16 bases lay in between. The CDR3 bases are TGTGCCAGCAGCCAAGATATCCCCACGGGGATCTACTTC. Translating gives CASSQDIPTGIYF.

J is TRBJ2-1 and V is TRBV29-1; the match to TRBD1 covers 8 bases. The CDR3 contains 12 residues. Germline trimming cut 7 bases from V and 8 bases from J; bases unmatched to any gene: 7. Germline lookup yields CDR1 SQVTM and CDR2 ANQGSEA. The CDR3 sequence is CSGQGASDEQFF. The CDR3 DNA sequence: TGCAGCGGTCAGGGGGCGTCCGATGAGCAGTTCTTC.

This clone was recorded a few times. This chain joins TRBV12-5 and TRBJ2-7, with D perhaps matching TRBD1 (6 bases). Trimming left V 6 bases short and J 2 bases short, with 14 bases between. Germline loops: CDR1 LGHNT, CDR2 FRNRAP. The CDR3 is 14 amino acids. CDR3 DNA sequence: TGTGCTAGTGGGACCGGGACAAGGCCCTACGAGCAGTACTTC. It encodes CASGTGTRPYEQYF.

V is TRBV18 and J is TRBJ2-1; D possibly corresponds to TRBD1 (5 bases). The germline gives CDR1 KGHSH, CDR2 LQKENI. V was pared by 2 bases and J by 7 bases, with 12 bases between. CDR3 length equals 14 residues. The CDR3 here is CASSPIEQVNEQFF. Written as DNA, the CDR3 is TGTGCCAGCTCACCAATAGAACAGGTAAATGAGCAGTTCTTC.

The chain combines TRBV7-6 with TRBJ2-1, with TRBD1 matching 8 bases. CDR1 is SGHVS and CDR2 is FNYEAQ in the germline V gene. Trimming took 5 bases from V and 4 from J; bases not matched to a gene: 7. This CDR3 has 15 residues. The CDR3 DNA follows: TGTGCCAGCAGCCCCGGGACAGGCGCATACAATGAGCAGTTCTTC. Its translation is CASSPGTGAYNEQFF.

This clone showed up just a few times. The CDR3 spells CSVGDRGEFF. DNA for the CDR3: TGCAGCGTCGGGGACAGGGGAGAGTTCTTC. The chain has TRBV29-1 and TRBJ2-1; 10 bases fit TRBD1. Trimming at V came to 6 bases and at J to 14 bases, leaving 4 bases not matched to a gene. This CDR3 has 10 amino acids. The germline gives CDR1 SQVTM, CDR2 ANQGSEA.

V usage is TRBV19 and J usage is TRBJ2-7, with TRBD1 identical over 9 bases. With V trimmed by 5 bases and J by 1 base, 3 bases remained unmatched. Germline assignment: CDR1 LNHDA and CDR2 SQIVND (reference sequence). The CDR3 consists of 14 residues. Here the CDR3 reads CASSVGTGSYEQYF. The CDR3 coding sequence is TGTGCCAGTAGTGTGGGGACAGGGTCCTACGAGCAGTACTTC.

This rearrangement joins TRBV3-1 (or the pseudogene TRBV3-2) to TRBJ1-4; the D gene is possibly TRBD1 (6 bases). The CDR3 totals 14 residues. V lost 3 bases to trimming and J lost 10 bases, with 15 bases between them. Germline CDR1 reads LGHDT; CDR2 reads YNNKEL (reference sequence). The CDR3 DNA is TGTGCCAGCAGCCACCCCCAGGGCAGGGGAAAACTGTTTTTT. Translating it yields CASSHPQGRGKLFF.

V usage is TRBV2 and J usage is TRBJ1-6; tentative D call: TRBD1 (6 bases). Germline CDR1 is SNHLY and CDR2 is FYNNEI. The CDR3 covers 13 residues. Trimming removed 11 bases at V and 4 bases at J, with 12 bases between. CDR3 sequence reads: CAGQTFYNSPLHF. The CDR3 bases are TGTGCCGGACAGACTTTTTATAATTCACCCCTCCACTTT.

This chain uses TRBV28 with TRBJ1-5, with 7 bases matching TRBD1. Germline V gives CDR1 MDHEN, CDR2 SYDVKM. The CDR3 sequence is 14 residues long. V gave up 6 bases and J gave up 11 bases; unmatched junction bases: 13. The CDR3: CASRVQGGGRAQHF. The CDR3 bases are TGTGCCAGCAGAGTTCAAGGAGGGGGCAGGGCCCAGCATTTT. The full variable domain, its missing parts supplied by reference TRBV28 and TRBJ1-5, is DVKVTQSSRYLVKRTGEKVFLECVQDMDHENMFWYRQDPGLGLRLIYFSYDVKMKEKGDIPEGYSVSREKKERFSLILESASTNQTSMYLCASRVQGGGRAQHFGDGTRLSIL.